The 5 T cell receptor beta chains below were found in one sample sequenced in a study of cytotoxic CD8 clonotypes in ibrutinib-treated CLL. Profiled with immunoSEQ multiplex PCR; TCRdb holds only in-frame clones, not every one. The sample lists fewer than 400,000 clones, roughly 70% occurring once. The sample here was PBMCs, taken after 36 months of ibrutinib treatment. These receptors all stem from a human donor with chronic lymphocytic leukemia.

In DNA form, the CDR3 reads TGTGCCAGCAGCCAAGAATCCTCGGGGCACTCCTACAATGAGCAGTTCTTC. As protein: CASSQESSGHSYNEQFF. This chain uses TRBV14 with TRBJ2-1; D is possibly TRBD1 or TRBD2 (5 bases each). CDR1 is SGHDN and CDR2 is FVKESK in the germline V gene. The CDR3 loop spans 17 amino acids. Trimming removed 0 bases at V and 0 bases at J, with 12 bases between. Drawing the rest from reference TRBV14 and TRBJ2-1, the complete variable domain is EAGVTQFPSHSVIEKGQTVTLRCDPISGHDNLYWYRRVMGKEIKFLLHFVKESKQDESGMPNNRFLAERTGGTYSTLKVQPAELEDSGVYFCASSQESSGHSYNEQFFGPGTRLTVL.

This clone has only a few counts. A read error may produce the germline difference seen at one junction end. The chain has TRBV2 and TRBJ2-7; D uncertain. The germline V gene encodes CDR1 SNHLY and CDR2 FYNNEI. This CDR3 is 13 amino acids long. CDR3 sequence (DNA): TGTGCCGGCAGAAAGGGCTTAGCCTACGAGCAGTACTTC. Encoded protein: CAGRKGLAYEQYF.

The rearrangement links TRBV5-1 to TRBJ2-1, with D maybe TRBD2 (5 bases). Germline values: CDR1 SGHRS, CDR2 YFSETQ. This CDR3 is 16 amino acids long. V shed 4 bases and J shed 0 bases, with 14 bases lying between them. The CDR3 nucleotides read TGCGCCAGCAGCCCATCGGGGTTTAGCTCCTACAATGAGCAGTTCTTC. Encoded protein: CASSPSGFSSYNEQFF.

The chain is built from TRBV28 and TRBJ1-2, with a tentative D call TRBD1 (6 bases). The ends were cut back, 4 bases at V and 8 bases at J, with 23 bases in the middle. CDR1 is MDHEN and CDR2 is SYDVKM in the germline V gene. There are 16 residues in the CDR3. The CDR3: CASSSYNEGHRTGYTF. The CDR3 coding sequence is TGTGCCAGCAGTTCTTACAACGAGGGACATCGAACAGGCTACACCTTC.

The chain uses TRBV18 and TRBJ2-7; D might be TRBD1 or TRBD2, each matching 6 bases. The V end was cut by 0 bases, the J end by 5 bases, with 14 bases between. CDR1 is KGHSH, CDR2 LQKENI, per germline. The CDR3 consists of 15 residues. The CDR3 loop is CASSPPGGHRDEQYF. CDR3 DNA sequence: TGTGCCAGCTCACCACCGGGGGGTCACAGGGACGAGCAGTACTTC.